Presented here are 9 T cell receptor beta chains from one specimen sequenced in a study of blood T cells in healthy people across ages. For the second PCR, which ran for 7 to 11 cycles, a sample-barcoded 5' primer and a J-beta primer mix were used. MiXCR, run by TCRdb on the 5' RACE reads, gives a single entry per CDR3 protein. The sample has 1.5 million to 2 million distinct CDR3 sequences, roughly 32% seen once. The sample taken for sequencing was blood. Receptors originate from a woman between 25 and 40 years old in good health.

Concerning this clonotype itself: One end of the junction fails to match germline, which may point to a read error. V gene TRBV20-1 combines with J gene TRBJ1-1, with a tentative D call TRBD1 (6 bases). This CDR3 spans 14 amino acids. Per the germline V gene, CDR1 is DFQATT and CDR2 is SNEGSKA (reference sequence). The CDR3 sequence is CSAITPGVNTETFF. CDR3 DNA: TGCAGTGCTATTACGCCAGGGGTGAACACTGAAACTTTCTTT.

This clonotype was counted at least ten times. The chain combines TRBV7-9 with TRBJ2-5, with 9 bases lining up with TRBD1. Trimming took 5 bases from V and 4 from J; bases not matched to a gene: 8. There are 15 residues in the CDR3. Per germline, CDR1 SEHNR and CDR2 FQNEAQ (reference sequence). CDR3 sequence: CASSTRTGESETQYF. CDR3 DNA: TGTGCCAGCAGCACCCGGACAGGGGAATCAGAGACCCAGTACTTC.

V gene TRBV27 combines with J gene TRBJ2-5, with 9 bases fitting TRBD1. Germline values: CDR1 MNHEY, CDR2 SMNVEV (reference sequence). The CDR3 runs to 14 residues. V lost 2 bases to trimming and J lost 11 bases; unmatched junction nucleotides: 9. The CDR3 sequence is CASSLSGTGIKQYF. The CDR3 DNA follows: TGTGCCAGCAGTTTAAGCGGGACAGGGATAAAGCAGTACTTC.

The genes are TRBV25-1 and TRBJ2-3; TRBD2 aligns across 15 bases. The CDR3 runs to 18 residues. Unmatched junction bases numbered 6, after V lost 4 bases and J lost 1 base. Germline V lookup: CDR1 MGHDK, CDR2 SYGVNS. As DNA, the CDR3 is TGTGCCAGCAGTGCCCGGACTAGCGGGAGGGAACGCACAGATACGCAGTATTTT. Translated, it gives CASSARTSGRERTDTQYF.

The gene calls are TRBV5-5 and TRBJ2-1; D tentatively fits TRBD1 or TRBD2 (5 bases each). The CDR3 spans 14 residues. Trimming cost V 2 bases and J 5 bases, with 11 bases left between them. The V gene's germline CDR1 is SGHKS and CDR2 YYEKEE (reference sequence). CDR3 region: CASSFSVGDNEQFF. The CDR3 DNA reads as TGTGCCAGCAGCTTTAGCGTAGGGGACAATGAGCAGTTCTTC. The variable domain in full, with the rest retrieved from reference TRBV5-5 and TRBJ2-1, is DAGVTQSPTHLIKTRGQQVTLRCSPISGHKSVSWYQQVLGQGPQFIFQYYEKEERGRGNFPDRFSARQFPNYSSELNVNALLLGDSALYLCASSFSVGDNEQFFGPGTRLTVL.

V gene TRBV3-1 combines with J gene TRBJ2-7; TRBD2 might be the D (6 bases). V shed 0 bases and J shed 0 bases, with 15 bases lying between them. CDR1 LGHDT and CDR2 YNNKEL come from the germline V gene (reference sequence). The CDR3 length is 17 residues. The CDR3 bases are TGTGCCAGCAGCCAAGATCCCATTCTGGGGGGCTCCTACGAGCAGTACTTC. The encoded protein is CASSQDPILGGSYEQYF.

The gene calls are TRBV27 and TRBJ1-1, with D possibly matching TRBD1 (5 bases). The CDR3 consists of 14 residues. Per germline, CDR1 MNHEY and CDR2 SMNVEV (reference sequence). V gave up 3 bases and J gave up 7 bases, with 15 bases separating them. DNA of the CDR3: TGTGCCAGCAGTTTGCACCAGGGAGGAGGTGAAGCTTTCTTT. Translation gives CASSLHQGGGEAFF.

This clonotype was observed a few times. The chain joins TRBV5-1 to TRBJ2-5; 9 nucleotides match TRBD1. The germline gives CDR1 SGHRS, CDR2 YFSETQ. J lost 5 bases, V lost 0 bases, and 5 bases had no gene match. This CDR3 has 15 residues. Written as DNA, the CDR3 is TGCGCCAGCAGCTTGGCCGGGACAGGGATGGAGACCCAGTACTTC. Amino acid sequence: CASSLAGTGMETQYF. The full variable domain, completed using reference TRBV5-1 and TRBJ2-5, is KAGVTQTPRYLIKTRGQQVTLSCSPISGHRSVSWYQQTPGQGLQFLFEYFSETQRNKGNFPGRFSGRQFSNSRSEMNVSTLELGDSALYLCASSLAGTGMETQYFGPGTRLLVL.

The chain combines TRBV7-9 with TRBJ2-7; maybe TRBD1 (5 bases). The CDR3 sequence is 14 residues long. Germline-derived CDR1 and CDR2 are SEHNR and FQNEAQ (reference sequence). Trimming pared 1 base from V and 3 bases from J, leaving 10 bases between. CDR3 bases: TGTGCCAGCAGCTTAGTCGCAGGGTTCTACGAGCAGTACTTC. Its protein is CASSLVAGFYEQYF.